Presented here are 20 T cell receptor beta chains from one specimen sequenced in a study of shared clonotypes between healthy human individuals. The assay was immunoSEQ multiplex PCR, and TCRdb's table has in-frame clones only and misses some. The sample yields fewer than 3 million clones, 85% to 95% seen once. Sequenced: naive CD4+ T cells from PBMCs. Subset reported: CD45RA+ positively selected. These receptors all stem from a man between 18 and 35 years old in good health. Some clones in this sample may be carry-over from other donors' samples.

The V gene is TRBV7-3, the J gene TRBJ2-7, with D possibly being TRBD2 (5 bases). Between the trimmed V and J ends, which lost 5 bases and 7 bases, there was a span of 12 bases. Germline V gene lookup returns CDR1 SGHTA and CDR2 FQGTGA. The CDR3 sequence is 12 residues long. CDR3 coding DNA: TGTGCCAGCAGCCGCCCGGGCGGGGAGCAGTACTTC. This codes for CASSRPGGEQYF.

This clone was counted only a few times. In the same sample, other DNA sequences code for this CDR3. The genes are TRBV2 and TRBJ2-5; no definite D call. V was shortened by 2 bases and J by 0 bases, with 4 bases between the two germline ends. This CDR3 has 13 amino acids. From germline, CDR1 is SNHLY and CDR2 FYNNEI. The CDR3 loop is CASSERDQETQYF. CDR3 coding DNA: TGTGCCAGCAGTGAACGGGACCAAGAGACCCAGTACTTC.

The count of this clone is one. The V gene is TRBV21-1, the J gene TRBJ2-2; TRBD1, as called in the table, went unchecked against the DNA. TRBV21-1 is a pseudogene segment. The CDR3 contains 17 residues. CDR3 in DNA: TGTGCCAGCAGCCGGATCGAAGGGACACCCAACACCGGGGAGCTGTTTTTT. The encoded protein is CASSRIEGTPNTGELFF.

The rearrangement uses TRBV19 and TRBJ1-1; D is possibly TRBD1 (5 bases). The CDR3 is 15 residues long. V was cut by 6 bases and J by 5 bases, with 19 bases left in between. The germline V gene encodes CDR1 LNHDA and CDR2 SQIVND (reference sequence). The CDR3 loop reads CASRITGTPGTEAFF. CDR3 nucleotides: TGTGCCAGTAGAATTACCGGGACCCCTGGGACTGAAGCTTTCTTT.

The rearrangement joins TRBV6-1 to TRBJ1-6; possible D gene TRBD1, 5 bases. V lost 7 bases to trimming and J lost 8 bases, with 15 bases between them. The CDR3 extends over 14 amino acids. Germline V gene data show CDR1 as MNHNS and CDR2 as SASEGT. CDR3 in DNA: TGTGCCAGCACCCTGACGGCAGGGTATTCACCCCTCCACTTT. Encoded protein: CASTLTAGYSPLHF.

This chain connects TRBV6-1 to TRBJ1-2, with D possibly being TRBD1 (5 bases). CDR3 length equals 14 residues. V lost 5 bases and J 4 bases, leaving 14 bases between the germline ends. Germline V gene lookup returns CDR1 MNHNS and CDR2 SASEGT. The CDR3: CASSITGGSYGYTF. CDR3 bases: TGTGCCAGCAGTATTACTGGGGGGAGCTATGGCTACACCTTC.

CDR3 bases: TGTGCCAGCAGTTGGGCTAGCGAGCAGTACTTC. This gives the protein CASSWASEQYF. The V call is TRBV5-4, the J call TRBJ2-7, with D unresolved. CDR3 length equals 11 residues. Germline CDR1 reads SGHNT; CDR2 reads YYREEE (reference sequence). V lost 5 bases and J 6 bases, leaving 9 bases between the germline ends.

The chain links TRBV25-1 to TRBJ1-4; D remains ambiguous. The CDR3 length is 12 residues. V was clipped by 7 bases and J by 10 bases, with 13 bases between them. Per the germline V gene, CDR1 is MGHDK and CDR2 is SYGVNS. CDR3 amino acids: CASTSPGGKLFF. The CDR3 coding sequence is TGTGCCAGCACCTCCCCCGGAGGAAAACTGTTTTTT.

With respect to this clone: Within the sample, other DNA sequences also encode this same CDR3. The genes are TRBV2 and TRBJ1-2; D not certain. The germline V gene has CDR1 SNHLY and CDR2 FYNNEI. V lost 3 bases and J 4 bases, leaving 6 bases between the germline ends. This CDR3 has 12 residues. The CDR3 region has the DNA TGTGCCAGCAGTGAGAGGCCCTATGGCTACACCTTC. Translating gives CASSERPYGYTF.

The CDR3 DNA sequence: TGTGCCAGCAGCTTAGAATCCGGGTACTTTGGGGGGACCCAGTACTTC. This translates into CASSLESGYFGGTQYF. This chain connects TRBV7-7 to TRBJ2-5, with D perhaps given as TRBD1 or TRBD2 (5 bases each). This CDR3 has 16 amino acids. V was pared by 1 base and J by 7 bases, with 19 bases between. Germline loops: CDR1 SSHAT, CDR2 FNYEAQ (reference sequence).

This clone was detected only once. The gene calls are TRBV28 and TRBJ2-7; D is unresolved. The length of the CDR3 is 15 residues. V lost 5 bases to trimming and J lost 6 bases, with 20 bases between them. The germline V gene has CDR1 MDHEN and CDR2 SYDVKM. CDR3 sequence: CASSIPGRSPLEQYF. The CDR3 nucleotides are TGTGCCAGCAGTATCCCCGGACGGTCCCCTCTCGAGCAGTACTTC.

This clone has just one count. DNA for the CDR3: TGTGCCAGCAGTCGGACTAGCGGGAGTGAGACCCAGTACTTC. This codes for CASSRTSGSETQYF. The gene calls are TRBV7-8 and TRBJ2-5; TRBD2 matches at 13 bases. CDR3 size: 14 residues. CDR1 is SGHVS, CDR2 FQNEAQ, per germline. V lost 6 bases to trimming and J lost 5 bases; unmatched junction nucleotides: 3. The full variable domain, rest sourced from reference TRBV7-8 and TRBJ2-5, is GAGVSQSPRYKVAKRGQDVALRCDPISGHVSLFWYQQALGQGPEFLTYFQNEAQLDKSGLPSDRFFAERPEGSVSTLKIQRTQQEDSAVYLCASSRTSGSETQYFGPGTRLLVL.

The chain couples TRBV5-1 to TRBJ1-3; D call uncertain. V was cut by 4 bases and J by 0 bases, with 11 bases left in between. The CDR3 spans 15 residues. Germline V gene lookup returns CDR1 SGHRS and CDR2 YFSETQ. CDR3 DNA: TGCGCCAGCAGCACTCGGAGCAACTCTGGAAACACCATATATTTT. Protein product: CASSTRSNSGNTIYF.

The V and J genes are TRBV7-3 and TRBJ1-1; D gene uncertain. The CDR3 sequence is 11 residues long. Between the trimmed V and J ends, which lost 5 bases and 8 bases, there was a span of 9 bases. The germline gives CDR1 SGHTA, CDR2 FQGTGA. The CDR3 nucleotides read TGTGCCAGCAGCCCGCGCGGAGAAGCTTTCTTT. It codes for CASSPRGEAFF. The full variable domain, its missing parts supplied by reference TRBV7-3 and TRBJ1-1, is GAGVSQTPSNKVTEKGKYVELRCDPISGHTALYWYRQSLGQGPEFLIYFQGTGAADDSGLPNDRFFAVRPEGSVSTLKIQRTERGDSAVYLCASSPRGEAFFGQGTRLTVV.

The V and J genes are TRBV9 and TRBJ2-1, with TRBD2 as a possible D gene (7 bases). This CDR3 has 15 residues. The V end was cut by 4 bases, the J end by 4 bases, with 15 bases between. Germline CDR1 and CDR2: SGDLS and YYNGEE. Here the CDR3 DNA reads TGTGCCAGCAGCATAGGCGGGGGCGGTTACAATGAGCAGTTCTTC. It yields the protein CASSIGGGGYNEQFF.

This sequence joins TRBV5-1 and TRBJ1-1; D remains unclear. The CDR3 is 16 amino acids. Germline CDR1 SGHRS, CDR2 YFSETQ. The V gene lost 5 bases and the J gene lost 0 bases, with 17 bases spanning the gap. This chain's CDR3 is CASRTGPAGMNTEAFF. The CDR3 bases are TGCGCCAGCAGAACCGGGCCCGCGGGTATGAACACTGAAGCTTTCTTT. Variable domain in full (rest from reference TRBV5-1 and TRBJ1-1): KAGVTQTPRYLIKTRGQQVTLSCSPISGHRSVSWYQQTPGQGLQFLFEYFSETQRNKGNFPGRFSGRQFSNSRSEMNVSTLELGDSALYLCASRTGPAGMNTEAFFGQGTRLTVV.

This clone was seen more than once but under ten times. The chain carries TRBV27 and TRBJ2-2; no firm D call. V dropped 2 bases and J dropped 5 bases, with 6 bases sitting between them. The germline V gene encodes CDR1 MNHEY and CDR2 SMNVEV (reference sequence). This CDR3 has 13 amino acids. DNA for the CDR3: TGTGCCAGCAGTTTAGTCCCAACCGGGGAGCTGTTTTTT. It yields the protein CASSLVPTGELFF.

V and J are TRBV5-5 and TRBJ2-1, with D perhaps matching TRBD2 (7 bases). The CDR3 sequence is 15 residues long. Germline CDR1 and CDR2: SGHKS and YYEKEE (reference sequence). Trimming pared 4 bases from V and 6 bases from J, leaving 17 bases between. The CDR3 DNA follows: TGTGCCAGCAGCCCGACTGAGGGGGGGCGCAATGAGCAGTTCTTC. This sequence encodes CASSPTEGGRNEQFF. The full variable domain, in which reference TRBV5-5 and TRBJ2-1 provide the parts outside the CDR3, is DAGVTQSPTHLIKTRGQQVTLRCSPISGHKSVSWYQQVLGQGPQFIFQYYEKEERGRGNFPDRFSARQFPNYSSELNVNALLLGDSALYLCASSPTEGGRNEQFFGPGTRLTVL.

This clone was recorded a few times. Other nucleotide sequences from this sample produce the same CDR3. The chain couples TRBV5-1 to TRBJ1-3; possible D gene TRBD1, 5 bases. Germline V gene data show CDR1 as SGHRS and CDR2 as YFSETQ. The CDR3 totals 14 residues. V was cut by 1 base and J by 4 bases, with 9 bases left in between. For the CDR3, the DNA is TGCGCCAGCAGCTTGTCGGGGGAAGGAAACACCATATATTTT. Protein: CASSLSGEGNTIYF.

A single count supports this clone. CDR3 region: CASSPGLHGVVETQYF. The CDR3 region has the DNA TGCGCCAGCAGCCCGGGGTTACACGGGGTTGTAGAGACCCAGTACTTC. The genes are TRBV5-1 and TRBJ2-5, with D possibly being TRBD2 (5 bases). Germline V gives CDR1 SGHRS, CDR2 YFSETQ. Trimming cost V 4 bases and J 4 bases, with 20 bases left between them. The CDR3 consists of 16 residues.